This T cell receptor beta chain came from a study of blood T cell repertoires in COVID-19. Study-wide context: COVID-19 samples, acute and convalescent, were from the United States, Italy and Spain. Sources were T cells, B-cell-depleted T cells, or PBMCs; the material itself was cDNA or gDNA.

Cohorts were assigned according to the clinical history that participants reported. Measured with immunoSEQ multiplex PCR; TCRdb has only the in-frame clones, and not every one. The repertoire includes 88,000 or so clones, roughly 90% of them detected once, and around 1.2% sits in the top ten. The TCR sequence derives from a woman in her 50s with acute COVID-19. The sample was PBMCs or T cells enriched from blood (not recorded which).

The CDR3 here is CAWSNRAKGYEQYF. The CDR3 region has the DNA TGTGCCTGGAGTAACAGGGCAAAGGGCTACGAGCAGTACTTC. This sequence joins TRBV30 and TRBJ2-7; D might be TRBD1 (6 bases). The V end lost 2 bases, the J end lost 3 bases, and 14 bases lay between the germline ends. The CDR3 loop spans 14 amino acids. Germline loops: CDR1 GTSNPN, CDR2 SVGIG (reference sequence).